A selection of T cell receptor beta chains follows, all from one sample in a study of blood T cell repertoires in COVID-19. The table came from immunoSEQ multiplex PCR; TCRdb's copy has only in-frame clones and leaves some out. The data contain 68,000 or so clones, roughly 85% of them singletons. Specimen: peripheral blood. The receptors come from a human donor in a cohort sampled during active COVID-19. Both conserved end residues are part of each CDR3. Fields, in order: V gene, J gene, clone size, D gene, CDR3 protein, CDR3 DNA. A D gene is named only where the DNA matches it firmly. Clone size is shown for a subset of rows, as once, few, many or a class of expanded clone.

V gene: TRBV13; J gene: TRBJ2-3; clone size: NA; D gene: TRBD2; CDR3 protein: CASSLPETSGVVDTQYF; CDR3 DNA: TGTGCCAGCAGCTTGCCGGAGACTAGCGGGGTAGTAGATACGCAGTATTTT
V gene: TRBV7-3; J gene: TRBJ2-3; clone size: once; D gene: NA; CDR3 protein: CASSLVLADTDTQYF; CDR3 DNA: TGTGCCAGCAGCTTGGTGTTGGCAGACACAGATACGCAGTATTTT
V gene: TRBV11-2; J gene: TRBJ1-4; clone size: NA; D gene: NA; CDR3 protein: CASSGGSSTNEKLFF; CDR3 DNA: TGTGCCAGCAGCGGGGGCAGCTCAACTAATGAAAAACTGTTTTTT
V gene: TRBV21-1; J gene: TRBJ1-4; clone size: NA; D gene: NA; CDR3 protein: CASRLEVRANEKLFF; CDR3 DNA: TGTGCCAGCAGGCTGGAGGTCAGAGCTAATGAAAAACTGTTTTTT
V gene: TRBV2; J gene: TRBJ1-6; clone size: once; D gene: NA; CDR3 protein: CASLGLLYNSPLHF; CDR3 DNA: TGTGCCAGCCTGGGACTCCTCTATAATTCACCCCTCCACTTT
V gene: TRBV4-1; J gene: TRBJ1-3; clone size: NA; D gene: NA; CDR3 protein: CASSRGHGSGNTIYF; CDR3 DNA: TGCGCCAGCAGCCGGGGCCACGGCTCTGGAAACACCATATATTTT
V gene: TRBV19; J gene: TRBJ2-7; clone size: NA; D gene: NA; CDR3 protein: CASSITGHMREQYF; CDR3 DNA: TGTGCCAGTAGTATAACGGGACATATGAGGGAGCAGTACTTC
V gene: TRBV5-4; J gene: TRBJ1-2; clone size: NA; D gene: NA; CDR3 protein: CASRAGLQLGYGYTF; CDR3 DNA: TGTGCCAGCAGAGCGGGACTCCAACTCGGCTATGGCTACACCTTC
V gene: TRBV6-2/TRBV6-3; J gene: TRBJ1-1; clone size: NA; D gene: NA; CDR3 protein: CASSYGRLNTEAFF; CDR3 DNA: TGTGCCAGCAGTTACGGCAGATTGAACACTGAAGCTTTCTTT
V gene: TRBV7-2; J gene: TRBJ1-6; clone size: NA; D gene: TRBD1; CDR3 protein: CASSKSGDRVNSPLHF; CDR3 DNA: TGTGCCAGCAGCAAATCCGGGGACAGGGTGAATTCACCCCTCCACTTT
V gene: TRBV7-8; J gene: TRBJ2-1; clone size: once; D gene: NA; CDR3 protein: CASSLAAPSPARFF; CDR3 DNA: TGTGCCAGCAGCTTAGCGGCACCATCACCAGCGCGGTTCTTC
V gene: TRBV6-1; J gene: TRBJ2-7; clone size: NA; D gene: NA; CDR3 protein: CASSDPRGAKYEQYF; CDR3 DNA: TGTGCCAGCAGTGACCCTCGGGGGGCTAAGTACGAGCAGTACTTC
V gene: TRBV7-3; J gene: TRBJ2-3; clone size: NA; D gene: NA; CDR3 protein: CASSPGGGGVNTQYF; CDR3 DNA: TGTGCCAGCAGCCCCGGGGGCGGGGGCGTAAATACGCAGTATTTT
V gene: TRBV6-5; J gene: TRBJ1-2; clone size: NA; D gene: TRBD1; CDR3 protein: CASSYSVGGSNYGYTF; CDR3 DNA: TGTGCCAGCAGTTATTCTGTAGGGGGCAGCAACTATGGCTACACCTTC
V gene: TRBV27; J gene: TRBJ2-1; clone size: NA; D gene: NA; CDR3 protein: CASSFSAGESYNEQFF; CDR3 DNA: TGTGCCAGCAGTTTCTCGGCAGGGGAATCCTACAATGAGCAGTTCTTC
V gene: TRBV24-1; J gene: TRBJ2-1; clone size: NA; D gene: TRBD2; CDR3 protein: CATSDLWGGGFDEQFF; CDR3 DNA: TGTGCCACCAGTGATTTATGGGGGGGTGGGTTTGATGAGCAGTTCTTC
V gene: TRBV7-2; J gene: TRBJ2-5; clone size: NA; D gene: NA; CDR3 protein: CASHSDYLQETQYF; CDR3 DNA: TGTGCCAGCCACTCGGACTACCTTCAAGAGACCCAGTACTTC
V gene: TRBV18; J gene: TRBJ2-7; clone size: NA; D gene: NA; CDR3 protein: CASSPRTTTGYEQYF; CDR3 DNA: TGTGCCAGCTCCCCTCGTACGACAACCGGCTACGAGCAGTACTTC
V gene: TRBV12-3/TRBV12-4; J gene: TRBJ2-7; clone size: NA; D gene: TRBD2; CDR3 protein: CASRPGGEQYF; CDR3 DNA: TGTGCCAGCAGACCGGGGGGGGAGCAGTACTTC
V gene: TRBV12-3/TRBV12-4; J gene: TRBJ2-7; clone size: NA; D gene: NA; CDR3 protein: CASRGGPYEQYF; CDR3 DNA: TGTGCCAGCAGGGGGGGGCCCTACGAGCAGTACTTC
V gene: TRBV18; J gene: TRBJ2-5; clone size: NA; D gene: NA; CDR3 protein: CASSPGRAQETQYF; CDR3 DNA: TGTGCCAGCTCACCTGGGCGAGCTCAAGAGACCCAGTACTTC
V gene: TRBV25-1; J gene: TRBJ2-2; clone size: few; D gene: NA; CDR3 protein: CASSVRANTGELFF; CDR3 DNA: TGTGCCAGCAGTGTGCGGGCGAACACCGGGGAGCTGTTTTTT
V gene: TRBV6-4; J gene: TRBJ1-3; clone size: NA; D gene: NA; CDR3 protein: CASNPGWGVYRRNTIYF; CDR3 DNA: TGTGCCAGCAACCCAGGGTGGGGGGTTTATCGGAGAAACACCATATATTTT